These 18 T cell receptor beta chains came from one sample sequenced in a study of T cell responses to AZD1222 COVID-19 vaccine. The repertoire was sequenced with immunoSEQ multiplex PCR; TCRdb's copy has only in-frame clones and lacks some. Altogether around 110,000 clones are present, about 90% being singletons, with the ten largest covering over 1.5%. Material: peripheral blood, obtained on day 0 of AZD1222 vaccination. The receptors shown here come from an adult in good health.

This chain links TRBV25-1 with TRBJ2-5, with TRBD2 identical over 8 bases. The CDR3 has 14 amino acids. The V gene end was trimmed by 3 bases and the J gene end by 6 bases; junction bases not matched to a gene: 6. CDR1 MGHDK and CDR2 SYGVNS come from the germline V gene. CDR3 loop: CASSDAGGLKTQYF. CDR3 in DNA: TGTGCCAGCAGTGATGCGGGGGGCCTTAAGACCCAGTACTTC. Drawing the rest from reference TRBV25-1 and TRBJ2-5, the complete variable domain is EADIYQTPRYLVIGTGKKITLECSQTMGHDKMYWYQQDPGMELHLIHYSYGVNSTEKGDLSSESTVSRIRTEHFPLTLESARPSHTSQYLCASSDAGGLKTQYFGPGTRLLVL.

V is TRBV5-1 and J is TRBJ1-4; no clear D gene. There are 17 residues in the CDR3. Trimming took 2 bases from V and 3 from J, leaving 17 bases between them. Germline lookup yields CDR1 SGHRS and CDR2 YFSETQ. CDR3 in amino acids: CASSLGRNSDSNEKLFF. The CDR3 bases are TGCGCCAGCAGCTTAGGACGGAACTCAGATTCTAATGAAAAACTGTTTTTT.

In its sample, this clone was seen once. The V gene is TRBV14, the J gene TRBJ2-3, with unresolved D. This CDR3 contains 13 residues. V lost 4 bases and J 2 bases, leaving 7 bases between the germline ends. Germline lookup yields CDR1 SGHDN and CDR2 FVKESK. DNA of the CDR3: TGTGCCAGCAGCCCCCACCCCACAGATACGCAGTATTTT. Translating it yields CASSPHPTDTQYF. Based on the CDR3 plus reference TRBV14 and TRBJ2-3, the full variable domain is EAGVTQFPSHSVIEKGQTVTLRCDPISGHDNLYWYRRVMGKEIKFLLHFVKESKQDESGMPNNRFLAERTGGTYSTLKVQPAELEDSGVYFCASSPHPTDTQYFGPGTRLTVL.

V is TRBV11-3 and J is TRBJ2-3; D possibly corresponds to TRBD2 (5 bases). In germline, CDR1 is SGHNT, CDR2 YENEEA. V lost 5 bases and J 6 bases, leaving 18 bases between the germline ends. This CDR3 comprises 15 residues. The CDR3 coding sequence is TGTGCCAGCAGCCCATCCCGGGGTAGAATGGATACGCAGTATTTT. Translating gives CASSPSRGRMDTQYF.

This sequence joins TRBV6-5 and TRBJ1-2; D remains ambiguous. V was pared by 6 bases and J by 4 bases, with 15 bases between. This CDR3 is 14 amino acids long. CDR1 is MNHEY, CDR2 SVGAGI, per germline. The CDR3 loop is CASSPLSGGYGYTF. The DNA for the CDR3 is TGTGCCAGCAGCCCCCTGTCCGGTGGCTATGGCTACACCTTC.

The chain joins TRBV27 to TRBJ1-2, with TRBD1 matching over 7 bases. Per the germline V gene, CDR1 is MNHEY and CDR2 is SMNVEV (reference sequence). The V gene end was trimmed by 4 bases and the J gene end by 4 bases; junction bases not matched to a gene: 6. The CDR3 is 14 amino acids. The CDR3 region is CASSSTGKSYGYTF. The CDR3 DNA reads as TGTGCCAGCAGTTCGACAGGGAAGAGCTATGGCTACACCTTC.

The genes are TRBV7-8 and TRBJ2-5, with 9 bases aligning to TRBD1. Germline V gene sequence: CDR1 SGHVS, CDR2 FQNEAQ. Germline trimming cut 5 bases from V and 1 base from J; bases unmatched to any gene: 8. The CDR3 totals 16 residues. CDR3 coding DNA: TGTGCCAGCAGCGGGGGGACAGGGACTGCCCAAGAGACCCAGTACTTC. Protein product: CASSGGTGTAQETQYF.

The rearrangement uses TRBV6-2 or TRBV6-3 and TRBJ2-1; TRBD2 is a possible D gene (5 bases). The CDR3 is 11 residues long. Germline V gene sequence: CDR1 MNHEY, CDR2 SVGEGT. V was pared by 2 bases and J by 10 bases, with 6 bases between. The CDR3, as DNA: TGTGCCAGCAGTTACAGGGAGGAGCAGTTCTTC. It specifies CASSYREEQFF.

V usage is TRBV6-4 and J usage is TRBJ2-1, with TRBD2 identical over 12 bases. Trimming cost V 3 bases and J 4 bases; bases outside gene matches: 10. This CDR3 is 18 amino acids long. Looked up from germline, CDR1 is MRHNA and CDR2 is SNTAGT. The CDR3 spells CASSEIGASGGEYNEQFF. The CDR3 bases are TGTGCCAGCAGTGAGATCGGGGCTAGCGGGGGGGAGTACAATGAGCAGTTCTTC.

The CDR3 loop reads CASSLGIWGRTDTQYF. The CDR3 nucleotides read TGTGCCAGCAGCTTAGGTATATGGGGAAGGACAGATACGCAGTATTTT. The chain recombines TRBV11-3 with TRBJ2-3; D gene uncertain. The germline V gene has CDR1 SGHNT and CDR2 YENEEA. Trimming removed 1 base from V and 3 bases from J, with 14 bases in between. This CDR3 has 16 amino acids. The entire variable domain, with the rest obtained from reference TRBV11-3 and TRBJ2-3, is as follows: EAGVVQSPRYKIIEKKQPVAFWCNPISGHNTLYWYLQNLGQGPELLIRYENEEAVDDSQLPKDRFSAERLKGVDSTLKIQPAELGDSAVYLCASSLGIWGRTDTQYFGPGTRLTVL.

This clone was picked up one time. The V call is TRBV11-2, the J call TRBJ1-2; D remains unclear. Per germline, CDR1 SGHAT and CDR2 FQNNGV. The CDR3 is made up of 14 amino acids. V lost 1 base and J 4 bases, leaving 10 bases between the germline ends. Here the CDR3 reads CASSLGLDSYGYTF. CDR3 bases: TGTGCCAGCAGCTTAGGATTAGATAGCTATGGCTACACCTTC. The full variable domain, rest sourced from reference TRBV11-2 and TRBJ1-2, is EAGVAQSPRYKIIEKRQSVAFWCNPISGHATLYWYQQILGQGPKLLIQFQNNGVVDDSQLPKDRFSAERLKGVDSTLKIQPAKLEDSAVYLCASSLGLDSYGYTFGSGTRLTVV.

The rearrangement links TRBV2 to TRBJ1-2; the match to TRBD1 covers 10 bases. This CDR3 contains 13 residues. The ends lost 7 bases at V and 3 bases at J; junction bases unmatched: 2. Germline CDR1 and CDR2: SNHLY and FYNNEI. CDR3 loop: CASTGQGDYGYTF. The CDR3 DNA sequence: TGTGCCAGCACCGGACAGGGGGACTATGGCTACACCTTC.

This clone occurred a few times. The genes are TRBV19 and TRBJ2-5; D may correspond to TRBD1 or TRBD2 (5 bases each). Germline V CDR1 and CDR2: LNHDA, SQIVND (reference sequence). V lost 3 bases and J lost 4, with 12 bases in between. The CDR3 length is 14 residues. The CDR3 here is CASSMGTSPETQYF. The CDR3 coding sequence is TGTGCCAGTAGTATGGGGACCTCCCCAGAGACCCAGTACTTC. Looking up the rest from reference TRBV19 and TRBJ2-5 gives the full variable domain: DGGITQSPKYLFRKEGQNVTLSCEQNLNHDAMYWYRQDPGQGLRLIYYSQIVNDFQKGDIAEGYSVSREKKESFPLTVTSAQKNPTAFYLCASSMGTSPETQYFGPGTRLLVL.

V and J are TRBV19 and TRBJ1-3; D unresolved. V gave up 5 bases and J gave up 0 bases, with 8 bases separating them. CDR3 size: 14 residues. Germline V gives CDR1 LNHDA, CDR2 SQIVND (reference sequence). For the CDR3, the DNA is TGTGCCAGTAGTCGGGCCTACTCTGGAAACACCATATATTTT. Encoded protein: CASSRAYSGNTIYF.

The CDR3 nucleotides read TGTGCCAGCAGTTTAGCGAACACAGATACGCAGTATTTT. Translating gives CASSLANTDTQYF. The genes are TRBV27 and TRBJ2-3; unclear D gene. Looked up from germline, CDR1 is MNHEY and CDR2 is SMNVEV (reference sequence). The CDR3 covers 13 residues. V lost 2 bases and J 2 bases, leaving 5 bases between the germline ends.

Here the CDR3 DNA reads TGTGCCAGCAGTGATCGGCACGGTGGTTCACCCCTCCACTTT. Its translation is CASSDRHGGSPLHF. The chain carries TRBV2 and TRBJ1-6; D not certain. Germline assignment: CDR1 SNHLY and CDR2 FYNNEI. The CDR3 extends over 14 amino acids. V lost 3 bases and J 9 bases, leaving 12 bases between the germline ends. Supplemented by reference TRBV2 and TRBJ1-6, the full variable domain reads EPEVTQTPSHQVTQMGQEVILRCVPISNHLYFYWYRQILGQKVEFLVSFYNNEISEKSEIFDDQFSVERPDGSNFTLKIRSTKLEDSAMYFCASSDRHGGSPLHFGNGTRLTVT.

This rearrangement joins TRBV7-8 to TRBJ2-6; D is unresolved. CDR3 length equals 15 residues. V gave up 1 base and J gave up 2 bases, with 6 bases separating them. The germline CDR1 and CDR2 sequences are SGHVS and FQNEAQ. The CDR3 coding sequence is TGTGCCAGCAGCTTAGGGGCCCCTGGGGCCAACGTCCTGACTTTC. It specifies CASSLGAPGANVLTF.

This sequence joins TRBV10-3 and TRBJ1-4; D is possibly TRBD1 (5 bases). V was trimmed by 8 bases and J by 4 bases, leaving 11 bases between them. This CDR3 spans 13 amino acids. The germline CDR1 and CDR2 sequences are ENHRY and SYGVKD. CDR3 amino acids: CAIRGGVNEKLFF. The CDR3 DNA reads TGTGCCATCCGGGGAGGGGTTAATGAAAAACTGTTTTTT.